This T cell receptor (beta chain) was documented in a study of CD8 T cells in Susac syndrome. It was with random hexamers that about 0.45 to 1 ug RNA was reverse transcribed. TCRdb reprocessed the immunoSEQ multiplex PCR reads via MiXCR and lists one record per CDR3 protein. The profile covers some 120,000 distinct CDR3 sequences, with roughly 94% appearing a single time and around 0.1% taken by the ten largest. CD8+ and CD4+ blood T cells underwent TCR beta sequencing. Healthy donors, matched for age and sex, constituted the control group. The V and J ends lost 0 bases and 5 bases respectively, with 17 bases between them. This CDR3 is built from 16 residues. Germline V CDR1 and CDR2: SGHRS, YFSETQ.

This receptor was identified in a human donor in good health. Sequencing input: CD4+ T cells from PBMCs. V usage is TRBV5-1 and J usage is TRBJ1-2, with D uncertain. CDR3 protein: CASSLVISPQRYGYTF. The CDR3 nucleotides read TGCGCCAGCAGCTTGGTCATATCCCCACAGCGGTATGGCTACACCTTC.